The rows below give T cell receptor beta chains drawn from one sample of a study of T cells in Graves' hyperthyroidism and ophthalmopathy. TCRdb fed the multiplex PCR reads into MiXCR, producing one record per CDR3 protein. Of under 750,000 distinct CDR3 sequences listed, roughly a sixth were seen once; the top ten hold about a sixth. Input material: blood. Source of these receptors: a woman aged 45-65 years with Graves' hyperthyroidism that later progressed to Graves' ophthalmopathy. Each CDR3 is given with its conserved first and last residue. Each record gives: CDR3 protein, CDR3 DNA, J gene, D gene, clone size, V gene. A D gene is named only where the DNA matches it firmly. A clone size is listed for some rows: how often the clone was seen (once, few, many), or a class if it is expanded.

CASSYLAGNQPQHF TGTGCCAGCAGTTACCTCGCTGGGAATCAGCCCCAGCATTTT TRBJ1-5 - many TRBV6-2/TRBV6-3
CSVEGFTGGLDEQYF TGCAGCGTGGAGGGTTTTACAGGGGGTCTGGACGAGCAGTACTTC TRBJ2-7 TRBD1 - TRBV29-1
CASRPGQNEKLFF TGCGCCAGCAGGCCTGGGCAGAATGAAAAACTGTTTTTT TRBJ1-4 - - TRBV5-1
CASSLPAGYNEQFF TGTGCCAGCAGCTTGCCGGCAGGCTACAATGAGCAGTTCTTC TRBJ2-1 - - TRBV5-6
CASKDQGATNQPQHF TGTGCCAGCAAGGACCAGGGGGCGACCAATCAGCCCCAGCATTTT TRBJ1-5 TRBD1 - TRBV7-2
CASSRRGEQFF TGTGCCAGCAGCCGGAGAGGGGAGCAGTTCTTC TRBJ2-1 - - TRBV12-3/TRBV12-4
CASSYSTSGGYETQYF TGTGCCAGCAGTTACTCGACTAGCGGGGGGTATGAGACCCAGTACTTC TRBJ2-5 TRBD2 - TRBV6-5
CAVSETGGNQPQHF TGTGCCGTCAGTGAGACAGGGGGCAATCAGCCCCAGCATTTT TRBJ1-5 TRBD1 few TRBV10-3
CASSLLLPDSPLHF TGCGCCAGCAGCTTGCTGCTGCCGGATTCACCCCTCCACTTT TRBJ1-6 - many TRBV5-1
CASRHEKLFF TGTGCCAGCAGACATGAAAAACTGTTTTTT TRBJ1-4 - few TRBV6-1
CASSPAGPNYGYTF TGTGCCAGCAGCCCCGCAGGACCGAACTATGGCTACACCTTC TRBJ1-2 - few TRBV7-9
CAWSPGTGGYGYTF TGTGCCTGGAGCCCCGGGACAGGGGGCTATGGCTACACCTTC TRBJ1-2 TRBD1 - TRBV30
CASRLTGPFNEQFF TGTGCCAGCAGGTTGACAGGGCCCTTCAATGAGCAGTTCTTC TRBJ2-1 TRBD1 - TRBV2
CASSQDRVNEKLFF TGCGCCAGCAGCCAGGACAGGGTTAATGAAAAACTGTTTTTT TRBJ1-4 TRBD1 few TRBV5-1
CSSRFMIGSSYNEQFF TGCAGTTCAAGATTTATGATCGGGAGCTCCTACAATGAGCAGTTCTTC TRBJ2-1 - - TRBV20-1
CASTMEGQGHQPQHF TGTGCCAGCACCATGGAGGGACAGGGGCATCAGCCCCAGCATTTT TRBJ1-5 TRBD1 - TRBV7-3
CASSLELVLNEQFF TGTGCCAGCAGCTTGGAGCTAGTTCTTAATGAGCAGTTCTTC TRBJ2-1 - many TRBV5-5
CASSLTGHQQGTGELFF TGTGCCAGCAGCTTAACCGGACACCAACAAGGCACCGGGGAGCTGTTTTTT TRBJ2-2 - many TRBV7-3
CSARASTGGRETQYF TGCAGTGCTAGAGCCTCGACAGGGGGTCGAGAGACCCAGTACTTC TRBJ2-5 TRBD1 many TRBV20-1
CASSELQGSSYEQYF TGTGCCAGCAGTGAACTACAGGGGTCCTCCTACGAGCAGTACTTC TRBJ2-7 TRBD1 - TRBV12-3/TRBV12-4
CASSPQAGKMYTEAFF TGTGCCAGCAGTCCCCAAGCGGGGAAGATGTACACTGAAGCTTTCTTT TRBJ1-1 - many TRBV12-3/TRBV12-4
CASQGTGNYNEQFF TGTGCCAGCCAGGGGACAGGGAACTACAATGAGCAGTTCTTC TRBJ2-1 TRBD1 few TRBV18